One sample yielded the 20 T cell receptor beta chains listed below, sequenced in a study of T cell responses to AZD1222 COVID-19 vaccine. Clones were sequenced by immunoSEQ multiplex PCR, and TCRdb holds only the in-frame ones, with some missing. Of 50,000 or so clones in the sample, about 88% were seen once. The material sequenced was peripheral blood, taken 28 days after the second AZD1222 dose. These receptors all stem from an adult who received the AZD1222 COVID-19 vaccine.

V usage is TRBV5-4 and J usage is TRBJ2-3; TRBD2 is a possible D gene (7 bases). Trimming removed 0 bases from V and 1 base from J, with 12 bases in between. The CDR3 loop spans 16 amino acids. Per the germline V gene, CDR1 is SGHNT and CDR2 is YYREEE (reference sequence). CDR3 region: CASSLDPGGRTDTQYF. The DNA of the CDR3 is TGTGCCAGCAGCTTGGATCCGGGGGGCCGCACAGATACGCAGTATTTT.

This clone was detected only once. The chain employs TRBV7-8 and TRBJ2-2; D not resolved. The germline gives CDR1 SGHVS, CDR2 FQNEAQ. The length of the CDR3 is 15 residues. Trimming took 1 base from V and 4 from J, leaving 10 bases between them. CDR3 sequence: CASSLGLGITGELFF. The CDR3 nucleotides read TGTGCCAGCAGCTTAGGGTTGGGCATCACCGGGGAGCTGTTTTTT. The full variable domain, its missing parts supplied by reference TRBV7-8 and TRBJ2-2, is GAGVSQSPRYKVAKRGQDVALRCDPISGHVSLFWYQQALGQGPEFLTYFQNEAQLDKSGLPSDRFFAERPEGSVSTLKIQRTQQEDSAVYLCASSLGLGITGELFFGEGSRLTVL.

V gene TRBV10-3 combines with J gene TRBJ1-6; no definite D call. Germline CDR1 and CDR2: ENHRY and SYGVKD. The CDR3 covers 16 residues. With 6 bases removed from V and 0 bases from J, the gap between germline ends came to 12 bases. The CDR3 bases are TGTGCCATCAGGGACTCAACGAGCTCCTATAATTCACCCCTCCACTTT. Translating gives CAIRDSTSSYNSPLHF.

This rearrangement joins TRBV24-1 to TRBJ2-1; D not certain. Germline V gene lookup returns CDR1 KGHDR and CDR2 SFDVKD. CDR3 length equals 18 residues. V lost 3 bases and J lost 0, with 17 bases in between. Here the CDR3 DNA reads TGTGCCACCAGTGATCCCGCGGATGTGCGCAGCTCCTACAATGAGCAGTTCTTC. This encodes CATSDPADVRSSYNEQFF.

The chain combines TRBV9 with TRBJ1-1; D call uncertain. Germline V lookup: CDR1 SGDLS, CDR2 YYNGEE. V shed 0 bases and J shed 4 bases, with 13 bases lying between them. CDR3 size: 15 residues. The CDR3 bases are TGTGCCAGCAGCGTAGCTTCCATGGACGGCACTGAAGCTTTCTTT. Protein product: CASSVASMDGTEAFF.

The chain combines TRBV6-5 with TRBJ1-5; D is unresolved. Per germline, CDR1 MNHEY and CDR2 SVGAGI. V lost 6 bases and J lost 4, with 7 bases in between. There are 12 residues in the CDR3. CDR3 DNA sequence: TGTGCCAGCAGGAGGGAAAATCAGCCCCAGCATTTT. Translated, it gives CASRRENQPQHF.

V is TRBV28 and J is TRBJ2-7, with D possibly matching TRBD1 (5 bases). Germline CDR1 and CDR2: MDHEN and SYDVKM. This CDR3 has 13 residues. The ends were cut back, 3 bases at V and 3 bases at J, with 9 bases in the middle. The CDR3 DNA sequence: TGTGCCAGCAGTTTTCAGGGAATCTACGAGCAGTACTTC. This codes for CASSFQGIYEQYF.

The V gene is TRBV29-1, the J gene TRBJ2-7; D is uncertain. From germline, CDR1 is SQVTM and CDR2 ANQGSEA. There are 13 residues in the CDR3. The V end was cut by 5 bases, the J end by 3 bases, with 14 bases between. CDR3 loop: CSVPGDGSYEQYF. In DNA, the CDR3 is TGCAGCGTTCCTGGGGATGGCAGCTACGAGCAGTACTTC.

The chain couples TRBV6-4 to TRBJ2-3; TRBD2 agrees at 9 bases. This CDR3 has 15 residues. V gave up 2 bases and J gave up 1 base; unmatched junction bases: 1. Germline CDR1 is MRHNA and CDR2 is SNTAGT. The CDR3 is CASSDEREGTDTQYF. In nucleotides, the CDR3 is TGTGCCAGCAGTGACGAGCGGGAGGGCACAGATACGCAGTATTTT.

The rearrangement uses TRBV15 and TRBJ2-3, with D hard to call. V lost 5 bases, J lost 2 bases, and 8 bases lay in between. The CDR3 contains 13 residues. Germline V gene data show CDR1 as LNHNV and CDR2 as YYDKDF (reference sequence). The CDR3, as DNA: TGTGCCACCAGCCGAGGACCCACAGATACGCAGTATTTT. Translating it yields CATSRGPTDTQYF.

This chain links TRBV5-8 with TRBJ2-7; no clear D. V was cut by 2 bases and J by 0 bases, with 6 bases left in between. Germline loops: CDR1 SGHTS, CDR2 YDEGEE. This CDR3 has 13 residues. CDR3 sequence (DNA): TGTGCCAGCAGCTTAGGGAACTCCTACGAGCAGTACTTC. Translating gives CASSLGNSYEQYF.

This clone came up once. The chain couples TRBV5-4 to TRBJ1-1; D perhaps matches TRBD1 (6 bases). CDR3 length: 14 residues. The germline V gene has CDR1 SGHNT and CDR2 YYREEE (reference sequence). Trimming removed 0 bases at V and 0 bases at J, with 6 bases between. The CDR3 coding sequence is TGTGCCAGCAGCTTGGACAGGGTGAACACTGAAGCTTTCTTT. Protein product: CASSLDRVNTEAFF.

The CDR3 DNA is TGTGCCAGCAGCCAAGATATTGCGTCCCAAGAGACCCAGTACTTC. Translating it yields CASSQDIASQETQYF. The rearrangement joins TRBV4-2 to TRBJ2-5, with D unclear. Germline V gives CDR1 LGHNA, CDR2 YNFKEQ. Between the trimmed V and J ends, which lost 0 bases and 1 base, there was a span of 9 bases. The CDR3 consists of 15 residues.

The rearrangement uses TRBV2 and TRBJ1-2, with unresolved D. Trimming stripped 8 bases from V and 4 bases from J, with 14 bases between. CDR1 and CDR2 from the germline V gene are SNHLY and FYNNEI. This CDR3 region has 13 residues. The CDR3 region is CASEAGRVYGYTF. The CDR3 nucleotides are TGTGCCAGCGAAGCGGGTAGGGTCTATGGCTACACCTTC.

The chain uses TRBV10-2 and TRBJ1-1, with D unclear. The CDR3 is made up of 13 amino acids. Trimming cost V 6 bases and J 1 base, with 9 bases left between them. CDR1 and CDR2 (germline): WSHSY, SAAADI. CDR3 residues: CASRRWENTEAFF. CDR3 bases: TGCGCCAGCAGAAGGTGGGAGAACACTGAAGCTTTCTTT.

This chain's CDR3 is CASSWAGKAYEQYF. The DNA of the CDR3 is TGTGCCAGCAGTTGGGCAGGAAAGGCCTACGAGCAGTACTTC. The chain uses TRBV2 and TRBJ2-7; D is ambiguous. Trimming cost V 5 bases and J 2 bases, with 13 bases left between them. CDR3 length: 14 residues. The germline V gene encodes CDR1 SNHLY and CDR2 FYNNEI.

The chain is built from TRBV28 and TRBJ2-5, with TRBD2 as a possible D gene (5 bases). The CDR3 is made up of 15 amino acids. Germline V gene data show CDR1 as MDHEN and CDR2 as SYDVKM. V lost 5 bases and J lost 5, with 18 bases in between. In DNA, the CDR3 is TGTGCCAGCAGTCCCCCCCAGAGGGTAAGGGAGACCCAGTACTTC. Protein: CASSPPQRVRETQYF.

The CDR3 bases are TGTGCCACCAGTGAAGGTCTAGGGAAAACAGAAGGGGAGCTGTTTTTT. This translates into CATSEGLGKTEGELFF. The rearrangement joins TRBV24-1 to TRBJ2-2; the D is unclear. Trimming removed 4 bases at V and 8 bases at J, with 19 bases between. Germline V gives CDR1 KGHDR, CDR2 SFDVKD. The length of the CDR3 is 16 residues.

CDR3 DNA: TGCGCCAGCAGCCCCGGGACAGGGTTGGCAACTAATGAAAAACTGTTTTTT. Amino acids: CASSPGTGLATNEKLFF. The chain links TRBV5-1 to TRBJ1-4; TRBD1 matches at 9 bases. The CDR3 sequence is 17 residues long. V shed 4 bases and J 0 bases; nucleotides not matched to a gene: 7. The V gene's germline CDR1 is SGHRS and CDR2 YFSETQ.

This clone was seen a few times. The V gene is TRBV7-2, the J gene TRBJ2-7, with 7 bases aligning to TRBD1. This CDR3 contains 15 residues. CDR1 SGHTA and CDR2 FQGNSA come from the germline V gene. V shed 5 bases, J shed 0 bases, and the junction held 7 bases outside the gene matches. CDR3 sequence: CASSEGQASSYEQYF. CDR3 DNA sequence: TGTGCCAGCAGCGAAGGACAGGCAAGCTCCTACGAGCAGTACTTC.